This entry features one T cell receptor (beta chain) sequence. This clone was found a few times. Its antigen specificity is not known. The record has no base qualities; no much larger clone is one base away. The CDR3 regions of human TCRbeta chains were analyzed by immunosequencing. In the source study's methods: Repertoire TCRs were matched against a reference library of SARS-CoV-2-specific TCRs generated with the MIRA antigen-specificity platform. Breadth was defined as the fraction of unique TCRs that were SARS-CoV-2-associated, and depth was defined as the fraction of total T cells that were SARS-CoV-2-associated. Using the MIRA data, each spike-specific TCR was assigned both to the spike region to which the TCR was reactive and to a CD4 or CD8 class. Log10-transformed breadth and depth values were compared by one-way ANOVA with Sidak's multiple comparisons tests. TCRdb took over this immuneACCESS table, retaining in-frame rearrangements with V and J assigned. Such tables are incomplete; in checked studies, under half of the missing clones stem from an unresolved V gene, and the remainder is unexplained. That table furnishes V, J and clone size, whereas the DNA furnished D and trimming. Counted in this sample were roughly 120,000 clones; over 85% of them appeared once. The ten biggest clones cover about 4.8% of the sample.

This entry comes from a study of T cell responses to AZD1222 COVID-19 vaccine (dated by TCRdb to the early 2020s). At the level of the whole study: AZD1222 recipients with second doses at about 4 weeks or about 12 weeks were pooled, because spike-specific TCR depth and breadth did not differ between schedules. Enrollment into the trials was organized by age into subgroups of 18-55, 56-69 and 70-plus years, and those subgroups contained approximately 160, 26 and 62 TCR-sequenced participants, respectively. TCR sequencing covered over 230 trial participants: 200 to 220 given two doses of AZD1222 and approximately 25 given two doses of MenACWY control vaccine.

Points the paper makes about the study in general: Nearly half of unique spike-specific TCRs reportedly recognized epitopes outside regions mutated in the B.1.351 and B.1.1.7 variants. The vaccine-associated CD4 TCRs covered the entire spike protein, and the dominant responses fell in regions 160-218 and 743-854. In the small 56-69-year group, the increase in depth fell short of significance, most likely because of low power. Conclusions about previously exposed vaccinees were limited because only six or seven AZD1222 recipients were SARS-CoV-2 seropositive at baseline. Spike-specific TCR breadth and depth rose significantly after two AZD1222 doses compared with day 0 and with MenACWY recipients. No day 14 peak-response samples were available, so repertoires were characterized only after the peak T cell response. Most participants were white British and females outnumbered males, and the authors suggested that clonal diversity may have been underestimated.

Germline trimming amounts to 2 bases on V and 6 bases on J, with 11 as the count of junction bases outside the gene matches. The CDR3 runs 17 amino acids, cysteine and phenylalanine included. Kept here is only the CDR3 DNA, which spans 51 bases and is read in frame from base 1. The germline V gene (reference sequence) provides CDR1 WNHNN and CDR2 SYGVQD. Read against the paper, the sample's time point label means: baseline before first vaccination. The vaccinee samples were drawn from two UK trials, COV001 and COV002, one of which was a single-blind randomized controlled phase 2/3 trial testing AZD1222 (ChAdOx1 nCoV-19) in healthy adults. For TCRbeta chain sequencing, PBMC samples were collected from trial participants at day 0 and at day 28 after the second dose.

The sequences come from peripheral blood, collected on day 0 of AZD1222 vaccination. This chain is built from TRBV10-1 and TRBJ1-5, with TRBD1 identical over 9 junction bases. This sequence originates from an adult in good health. The DNA sequence follows: TGCGCCAGCAGTGAGATTAATTGGGGACAGGGAGCTCAGCCCCAGCATTTT. Translated, it reads CASSEINWGQGAQPQHF.